This T cell receptor beta chain was identified during a study of CXCR3-negative and CXCR3-positive naive CD8 T cells. With UMI labels, 5' RACE was used to prepare the TRB cDNA libraries. TCRdb reanalyzed the 5' RACE reads, giving one entry per CDR3 protein sequence and no DNA. This sample's clone table lists under 45,000 distinct CDR3 sequences. The CDR3 runs 14 residues. Germline V lookup: CDR1 MNHNY, CDR2 SVGAGI (reference sequence). The specimen sequenced was memory CD8+ T cells from blood. This clonotype was obtained from a human donor in good health. Some clones in this sample may be carry-over from other donors' samples. The rearrangement links TRBV6-6 to TRBJ1-1. This CDR3 is CASSLEGKNTEAFF.